This T cell receptor (beta chain) was captured by sequencing in a study of blood T cell repertoires in COVID-19. The V end lost 2 bases, the J end lost 9 bases, and 20 bases lay between the germline ends. This CDR3 is 16 amino acids long. CDR1 and CDR2 from the germline V gene are ENHRY and SYGVKD. Produced via immunoSEQ multiplex PCR; TCRdb's table is partial and in-frame only. The table includes approximately 300,000 clones, approximately 90% detected once. Sequenced material: peripheral blood. The sequence came from a woman between 45 and 65 years old with COVID-19, enrolled during active disease. The chain has TRBV10-3 and TRBJ2-4; TRBD2 is a possible D gene (6 bases). The CDR3 is CAISEGTAAQKGIQYF. The CDR3 coding sequence is TGTGCCATCAGTGAGGGGACTGCCGCCCAAAAAGGCATTCAGTACTTC.